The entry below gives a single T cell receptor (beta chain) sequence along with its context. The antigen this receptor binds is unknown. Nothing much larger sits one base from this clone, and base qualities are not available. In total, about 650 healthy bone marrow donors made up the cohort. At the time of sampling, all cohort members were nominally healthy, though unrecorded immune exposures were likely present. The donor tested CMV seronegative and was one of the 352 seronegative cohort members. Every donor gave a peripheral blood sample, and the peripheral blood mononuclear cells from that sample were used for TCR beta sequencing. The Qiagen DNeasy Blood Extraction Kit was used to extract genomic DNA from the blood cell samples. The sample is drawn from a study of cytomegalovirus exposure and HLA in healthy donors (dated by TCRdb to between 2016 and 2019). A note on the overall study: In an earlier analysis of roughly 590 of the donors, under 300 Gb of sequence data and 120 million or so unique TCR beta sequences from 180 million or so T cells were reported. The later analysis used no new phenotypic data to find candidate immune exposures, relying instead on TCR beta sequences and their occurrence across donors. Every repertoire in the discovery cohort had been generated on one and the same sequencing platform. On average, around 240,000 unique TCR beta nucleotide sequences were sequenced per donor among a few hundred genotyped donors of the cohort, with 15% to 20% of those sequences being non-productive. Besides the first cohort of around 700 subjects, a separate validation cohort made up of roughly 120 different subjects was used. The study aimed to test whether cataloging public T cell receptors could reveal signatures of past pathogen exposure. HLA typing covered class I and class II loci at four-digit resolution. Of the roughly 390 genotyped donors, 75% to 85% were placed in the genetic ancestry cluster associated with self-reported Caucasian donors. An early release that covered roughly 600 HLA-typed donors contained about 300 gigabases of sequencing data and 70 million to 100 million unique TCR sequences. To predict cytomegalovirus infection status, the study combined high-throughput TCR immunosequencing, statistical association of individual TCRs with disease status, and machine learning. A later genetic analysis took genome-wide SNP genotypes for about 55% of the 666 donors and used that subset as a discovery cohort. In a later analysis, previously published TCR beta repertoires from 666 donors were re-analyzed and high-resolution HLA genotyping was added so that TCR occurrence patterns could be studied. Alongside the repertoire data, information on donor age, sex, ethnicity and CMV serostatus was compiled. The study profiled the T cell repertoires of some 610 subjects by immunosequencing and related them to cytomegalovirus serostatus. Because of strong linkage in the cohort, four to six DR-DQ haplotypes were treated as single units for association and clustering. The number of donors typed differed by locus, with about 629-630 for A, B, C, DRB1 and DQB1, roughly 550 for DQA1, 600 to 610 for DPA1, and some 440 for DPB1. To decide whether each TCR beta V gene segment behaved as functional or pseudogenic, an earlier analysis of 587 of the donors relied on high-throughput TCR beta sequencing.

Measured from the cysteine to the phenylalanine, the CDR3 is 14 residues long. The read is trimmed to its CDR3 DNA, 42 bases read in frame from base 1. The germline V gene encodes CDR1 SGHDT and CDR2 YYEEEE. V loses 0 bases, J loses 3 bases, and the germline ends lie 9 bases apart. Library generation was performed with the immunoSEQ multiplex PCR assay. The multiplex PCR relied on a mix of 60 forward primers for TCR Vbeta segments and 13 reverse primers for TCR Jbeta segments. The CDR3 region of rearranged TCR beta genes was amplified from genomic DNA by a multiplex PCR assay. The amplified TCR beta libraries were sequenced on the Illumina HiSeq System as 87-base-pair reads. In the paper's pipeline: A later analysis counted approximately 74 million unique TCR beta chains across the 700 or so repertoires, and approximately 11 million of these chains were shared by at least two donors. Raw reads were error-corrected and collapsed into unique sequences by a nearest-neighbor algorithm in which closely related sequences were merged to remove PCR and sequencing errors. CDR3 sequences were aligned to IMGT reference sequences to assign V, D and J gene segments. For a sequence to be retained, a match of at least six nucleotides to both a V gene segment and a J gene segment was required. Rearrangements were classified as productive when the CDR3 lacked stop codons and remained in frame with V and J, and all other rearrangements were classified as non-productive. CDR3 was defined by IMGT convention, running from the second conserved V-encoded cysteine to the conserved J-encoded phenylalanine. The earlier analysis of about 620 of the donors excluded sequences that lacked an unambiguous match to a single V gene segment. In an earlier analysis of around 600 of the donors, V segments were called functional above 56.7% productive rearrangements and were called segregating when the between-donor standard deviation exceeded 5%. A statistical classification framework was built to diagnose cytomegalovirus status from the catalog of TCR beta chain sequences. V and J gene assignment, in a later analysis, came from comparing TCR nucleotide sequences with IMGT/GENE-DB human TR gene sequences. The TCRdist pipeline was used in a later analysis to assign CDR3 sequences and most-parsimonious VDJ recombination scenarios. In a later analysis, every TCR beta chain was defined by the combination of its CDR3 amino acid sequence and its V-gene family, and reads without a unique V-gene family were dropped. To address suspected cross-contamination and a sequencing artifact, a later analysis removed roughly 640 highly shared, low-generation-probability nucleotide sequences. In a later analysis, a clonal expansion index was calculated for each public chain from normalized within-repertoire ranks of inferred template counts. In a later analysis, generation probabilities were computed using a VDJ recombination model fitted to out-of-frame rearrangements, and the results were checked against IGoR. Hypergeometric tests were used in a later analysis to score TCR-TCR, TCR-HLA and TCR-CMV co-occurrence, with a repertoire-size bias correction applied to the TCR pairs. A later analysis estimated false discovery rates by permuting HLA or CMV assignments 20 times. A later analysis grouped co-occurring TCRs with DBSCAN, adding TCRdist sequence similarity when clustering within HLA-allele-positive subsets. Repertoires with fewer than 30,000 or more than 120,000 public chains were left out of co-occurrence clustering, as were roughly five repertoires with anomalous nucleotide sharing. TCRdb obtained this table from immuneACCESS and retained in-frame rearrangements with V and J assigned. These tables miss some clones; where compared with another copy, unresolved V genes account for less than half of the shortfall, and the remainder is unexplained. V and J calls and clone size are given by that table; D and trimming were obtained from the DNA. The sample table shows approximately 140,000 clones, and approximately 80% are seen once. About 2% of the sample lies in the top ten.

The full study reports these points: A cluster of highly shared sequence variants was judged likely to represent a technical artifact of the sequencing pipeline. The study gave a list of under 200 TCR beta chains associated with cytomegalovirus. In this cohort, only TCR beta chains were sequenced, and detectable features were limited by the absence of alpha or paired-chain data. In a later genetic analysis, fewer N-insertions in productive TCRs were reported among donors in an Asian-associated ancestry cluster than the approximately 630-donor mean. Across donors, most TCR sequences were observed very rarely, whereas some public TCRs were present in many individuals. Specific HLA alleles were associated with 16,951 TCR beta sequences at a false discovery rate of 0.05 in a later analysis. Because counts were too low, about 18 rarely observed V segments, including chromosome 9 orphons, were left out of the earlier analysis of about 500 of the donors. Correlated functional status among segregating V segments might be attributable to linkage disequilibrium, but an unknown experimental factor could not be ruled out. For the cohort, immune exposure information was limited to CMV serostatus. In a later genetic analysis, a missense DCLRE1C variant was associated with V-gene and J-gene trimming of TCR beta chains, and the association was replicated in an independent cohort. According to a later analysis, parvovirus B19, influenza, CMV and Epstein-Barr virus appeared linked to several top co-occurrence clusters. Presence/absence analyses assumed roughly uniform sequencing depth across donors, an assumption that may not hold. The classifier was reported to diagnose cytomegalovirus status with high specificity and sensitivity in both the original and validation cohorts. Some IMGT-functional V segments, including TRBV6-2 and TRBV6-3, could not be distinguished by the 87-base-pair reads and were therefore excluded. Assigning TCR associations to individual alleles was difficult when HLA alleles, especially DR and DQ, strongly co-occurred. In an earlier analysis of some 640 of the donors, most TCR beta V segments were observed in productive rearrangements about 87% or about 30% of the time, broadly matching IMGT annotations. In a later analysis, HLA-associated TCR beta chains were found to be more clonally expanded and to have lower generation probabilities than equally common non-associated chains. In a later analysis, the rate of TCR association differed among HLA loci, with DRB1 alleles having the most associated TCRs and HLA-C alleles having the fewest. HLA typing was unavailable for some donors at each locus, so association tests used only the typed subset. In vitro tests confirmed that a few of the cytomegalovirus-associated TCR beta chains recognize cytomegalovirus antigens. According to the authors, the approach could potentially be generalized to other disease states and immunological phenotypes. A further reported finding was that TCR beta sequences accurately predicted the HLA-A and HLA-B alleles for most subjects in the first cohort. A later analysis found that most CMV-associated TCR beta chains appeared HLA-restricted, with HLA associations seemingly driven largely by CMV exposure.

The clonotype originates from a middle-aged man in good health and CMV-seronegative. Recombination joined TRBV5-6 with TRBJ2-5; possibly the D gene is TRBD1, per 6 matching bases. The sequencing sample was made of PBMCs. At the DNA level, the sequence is TGTGCCAGCAGCTTGGGGCAGGGGAAAGAGACCCAGTACTTC. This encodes CASSLGQGKETQYF.